The text below deals with one TCR beta chain. Its antigen is not identified. These data are taken from a study of T cell responses to AZD1222 COVID-19 vaccine. Study overall: Combined were second doses at about 4 or about 12 weeks. Regarding the study as a whole: Spike-specific TCR breadth and depth were elevated following two AZD1222 doses. Sampling captured repertoires only after the peak T cell response.

Profiling relied on immunoSEQ multiplex PCR, and the TCRdb table lists in-frame clones only, not all of them. The table records over 95,000 clones, 90% to 95% of them present only once. Trimming pared 3 bases from V and 2 bases from J, leaving 11 bases between. Germline CDR1 is SNHLY and CDR2 is FYNNEI. This CDR3 has 15 residues. The V and J genes are TRBV2 and TRBJ2-4; D gene uncertain. This clonotype was obtained from an adult in good health. The source material was peripheral blood, sampled on day 0 of AZD1222 vaccination. This chain's CDR3 is CASSDPGLTKNIQYF. DNA of the CDR3: TGTGCCAGCAGTGACCCGGGCCTTACCAAAAACATTCAGTACTTC.